This T cell receptor (beta chain) originates from a study of monozygotic twins with cystic fibrosis. The method was immunoSEQ multiplex PCR; TCRdb's version includes in-frame clones alone and lacks a portion of them. The sample contains some 32,000 clones, 96% of which appear only once. This clone was found a few times. V was trimmed by 6 bases and J by 7 bases, leaving 15 bases between them. The length of the CDR3 is 13 residues. Germline V gives CDR1 SNHLY, CDR2 FYNNEI. Sequencing was done on a sample of blood. The chain combines TRBV2 with TRBJ2-5; no reliable D call. This clonotype was obtained from a girl aged 2-10 years with cystic fibrosis. CDR3 nucleotides: TGTGCCAGCAGGGTAGGCTCCCAGTGGACCCAGTACTTC. This sequence encodes CASRVGSQWTQYF.